The source of this T cell receptor (beta chain) is a study of shared clonotypes between healthy human individuals. The V gene's germline CDR1 is SGHRS and CDR2 YFSETQ. Trimming left V 4 bases short and J 2 bases short, with 20 bases between. CDR3 size: 17 residues. All donors qualified as healthy HIV-negative adults and had experienced no recent acute infections or vaccinations. All the donors were Caucasian adults who lived in Nashville, Tennessee. Assay: immunoSEQ multiplex PCR; the TCRdb copy retains only in-frame clones and omits some. Here the sample spans approximately 940,000 clones, approximately 80% being singletons.

The TCR originated in a man aged 18 to 29 in good health. The genes are TRBV5-1 and TRBJ2-3; D might be TRBD1 (5 bases). The sample comprised memory CD4+ T cells sorted from blood. The subset is: CD45RA-negative fraction. This chain's CDR3 is CASSPRTRTRPTDTQYF. Here the CDR3 DNA reads TGCGCCAGCAGCCCACGGACAAGGACACGACCCACAGATACGCAGTATTTT.